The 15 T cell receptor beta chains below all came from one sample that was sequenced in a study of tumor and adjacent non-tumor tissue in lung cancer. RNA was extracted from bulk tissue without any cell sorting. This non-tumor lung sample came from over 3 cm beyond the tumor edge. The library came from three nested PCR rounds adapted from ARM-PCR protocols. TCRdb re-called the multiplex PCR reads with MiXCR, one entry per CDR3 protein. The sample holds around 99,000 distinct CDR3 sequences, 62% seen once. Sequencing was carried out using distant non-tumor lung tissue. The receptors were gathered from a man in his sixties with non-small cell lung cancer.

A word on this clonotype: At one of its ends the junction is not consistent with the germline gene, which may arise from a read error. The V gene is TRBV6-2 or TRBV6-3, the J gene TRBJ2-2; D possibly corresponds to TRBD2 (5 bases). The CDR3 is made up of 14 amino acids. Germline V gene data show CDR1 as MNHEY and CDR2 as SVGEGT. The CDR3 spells CASSCMAGLGELFF. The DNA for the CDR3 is TGTGCCAGCAGTTGCATGGCAGGACTCGGGGAGCTCTTTTTT.

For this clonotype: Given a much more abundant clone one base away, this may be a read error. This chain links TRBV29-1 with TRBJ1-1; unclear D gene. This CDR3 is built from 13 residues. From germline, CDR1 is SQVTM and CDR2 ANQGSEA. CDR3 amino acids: CSVGLGVYTEGFF. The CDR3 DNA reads TGCAGCGTTGGCCTTGGGGTGTACACTGAAGGTTTCTTT.

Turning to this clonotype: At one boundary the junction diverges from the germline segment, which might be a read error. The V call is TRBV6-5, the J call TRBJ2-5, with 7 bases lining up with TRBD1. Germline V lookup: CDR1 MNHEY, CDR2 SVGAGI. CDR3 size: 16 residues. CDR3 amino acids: CASSYLVTGRLEIQYF. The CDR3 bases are TGTGCCAGCAGTTACCTGGTGACAGGGCGTCTGGAGATCCAGTACTTC.

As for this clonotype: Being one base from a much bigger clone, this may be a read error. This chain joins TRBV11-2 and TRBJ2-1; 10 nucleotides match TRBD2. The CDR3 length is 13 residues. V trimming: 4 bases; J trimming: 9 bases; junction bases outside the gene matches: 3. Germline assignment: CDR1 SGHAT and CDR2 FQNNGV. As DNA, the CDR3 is TGTGCCAGCAGCTGGACTAGCGGTAGTGAGCAGTTCTTC. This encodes CASSWTSGSEQFF.

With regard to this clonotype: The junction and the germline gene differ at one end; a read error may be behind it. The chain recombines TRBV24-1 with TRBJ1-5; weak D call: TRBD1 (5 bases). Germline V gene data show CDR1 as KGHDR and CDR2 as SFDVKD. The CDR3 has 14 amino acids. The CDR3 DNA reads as TGTGCCACCAGTGATGGGGGTTACAATCGGCCCCAGCATTTT. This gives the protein CATSDGGYNRPQHF.

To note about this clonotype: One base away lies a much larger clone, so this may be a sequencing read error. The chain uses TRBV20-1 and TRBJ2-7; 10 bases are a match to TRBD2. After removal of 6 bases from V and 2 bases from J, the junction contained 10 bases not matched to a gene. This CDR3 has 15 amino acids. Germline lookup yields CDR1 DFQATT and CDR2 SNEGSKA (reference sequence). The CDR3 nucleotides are TGCAGTGCCCTCCTAGCGGGGGCTAACACCTACGAGCAGTACTTC. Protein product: CSALLAGANTYEQYF.

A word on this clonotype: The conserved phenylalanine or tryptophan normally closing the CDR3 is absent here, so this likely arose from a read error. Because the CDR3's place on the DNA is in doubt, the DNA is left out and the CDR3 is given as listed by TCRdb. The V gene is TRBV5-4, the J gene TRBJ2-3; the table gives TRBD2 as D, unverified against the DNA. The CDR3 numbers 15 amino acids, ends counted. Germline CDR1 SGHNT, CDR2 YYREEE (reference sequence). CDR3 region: CASSDGLAGTDTHYL.

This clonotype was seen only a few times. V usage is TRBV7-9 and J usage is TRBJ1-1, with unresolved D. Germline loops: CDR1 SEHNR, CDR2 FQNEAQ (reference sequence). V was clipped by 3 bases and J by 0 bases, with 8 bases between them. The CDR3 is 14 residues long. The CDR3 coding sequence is TGTGCCAGCAGCTTTAACGGTATGAACACTGAAGCTTTCTTT. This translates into CASSFNGMNTEAFF.

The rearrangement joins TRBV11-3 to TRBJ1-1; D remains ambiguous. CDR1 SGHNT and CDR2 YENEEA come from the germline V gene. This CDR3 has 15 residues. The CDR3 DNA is TGTGTCAACAGCTTAGATCACCTGGGGAACACTGAAGCTTTCTTT. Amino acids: CVNSLDHLGNTEAFF. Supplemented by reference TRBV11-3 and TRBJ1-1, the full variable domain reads EAGVVQSPRYKIIEKKQPVAFWCNPISGHNTLYWYLQNLGQGPELLIRYENEEAVDDSQLPKDRFSAERLKGVDSTLKIQPAELGDSAVYLCVNSLDHLGNTEAFFGQGTRLTVV.

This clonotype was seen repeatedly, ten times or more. In nucleotides, the CDR3 is TGTGCCATCAGTGAGACCCTTACAGGGGGCTTCAATGAGCAGTTCTTC. Its protein product is CAISETLTGGFNEQFF. The V gene is TRBV10-3, the J gene TRBJ2-1; 9 bases match TRBD1. Germline V gives CDR1 ENHRY, CDR2 SYGVKD. CDR3 length: 16 amino acids. V gave up 2 bases and J gave up 6 bases; unmatched junction bases: 8.

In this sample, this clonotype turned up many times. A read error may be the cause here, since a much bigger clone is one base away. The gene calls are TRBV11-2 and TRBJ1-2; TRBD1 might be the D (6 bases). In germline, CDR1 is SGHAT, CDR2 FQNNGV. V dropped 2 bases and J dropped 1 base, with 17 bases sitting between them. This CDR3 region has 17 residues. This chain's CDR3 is CASSLLTDPDSNYGYTF. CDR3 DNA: TGTGCCAGCAGCTTATTAACAGACCCGGACAGTAACTATGGCTACACCTTC.

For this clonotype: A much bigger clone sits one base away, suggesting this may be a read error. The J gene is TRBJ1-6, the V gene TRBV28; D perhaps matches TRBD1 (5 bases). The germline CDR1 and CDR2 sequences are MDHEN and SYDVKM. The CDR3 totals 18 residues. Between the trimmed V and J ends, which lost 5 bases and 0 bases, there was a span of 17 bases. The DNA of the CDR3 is TGTGCCAGCAGTAACCAGGGACGGAGTAGCTCCTATAATTCACCCCTCCACTTT. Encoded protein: CASSNQGRSSSYNSPLHF.

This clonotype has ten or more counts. The CDR3 loop reads CASSQERTASETQYF. CDR3 DNA sequence: TGTGCCAGCAGCCAAGAACGGACGGCTTCGGAGACCCAGTACTTC. The chain employs TRBV14 and TRBJ2-5; no firm D call. The germline V gene has CDR1 SGHDN and CDR2 FVKESK. Trimming took 0 bases from V and 5 from J, leaving 13 bases between them. This CDR3 is 15 amino acids long.

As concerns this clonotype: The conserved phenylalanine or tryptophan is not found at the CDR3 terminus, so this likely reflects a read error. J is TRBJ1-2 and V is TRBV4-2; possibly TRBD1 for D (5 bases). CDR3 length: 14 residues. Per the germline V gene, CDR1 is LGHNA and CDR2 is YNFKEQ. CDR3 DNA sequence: TGTACCAGCTCCTCGGGGACCACTAACTATGGCTACACCTCC. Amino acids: CTSSSGTTNYGYTS.

The CDR3: CAISVSGRTGDNQPQHF. The CDR3 DNA reads TGTGCCATCAGTGTTTCCGGGAGGACCGGGGACAATCAGCCCCAGCATTTT. V and J are TRBV10-3 and TRBJ1-5, with D hard to call. CDR3 size: 17 residues. The V and J ends lost 4 bases and 3 bases respectively, with 19 bases between them. The germline CDR1 and CDR2 sequences are ENHRY and SYGVKD.